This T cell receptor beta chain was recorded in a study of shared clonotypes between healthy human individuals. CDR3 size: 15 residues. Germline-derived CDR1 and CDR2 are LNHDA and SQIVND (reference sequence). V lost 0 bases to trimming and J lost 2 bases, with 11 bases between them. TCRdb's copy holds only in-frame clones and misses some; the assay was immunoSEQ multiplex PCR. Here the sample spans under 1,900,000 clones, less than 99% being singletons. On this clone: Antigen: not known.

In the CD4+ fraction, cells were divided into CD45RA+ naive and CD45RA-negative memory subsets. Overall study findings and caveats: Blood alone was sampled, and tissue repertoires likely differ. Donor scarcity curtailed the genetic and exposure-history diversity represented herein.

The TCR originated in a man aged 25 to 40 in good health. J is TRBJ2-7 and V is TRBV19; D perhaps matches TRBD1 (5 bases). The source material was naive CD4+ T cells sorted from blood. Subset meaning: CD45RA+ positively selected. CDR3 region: CASSIDPDTTYEQYF. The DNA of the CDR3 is TGTGCCAGTAGTATAGATCCGGACACCACCTACGAGCAGTACTTC.